This TCR beta chain was retrieved from a study of PD-L1 blockade in urothelial cancer. Urothelial carcinoma, locally advanced or metastatic, affected the patients. Germline loops: CDR1 SGHRS, CDR2 YFSETQ. This CDR3 region has 16 residues. Trimming cost V 6 bases and J 2 bases; bases outside gene matches: 10. The table came from immunoSEQ multiplex PCR; TCRdb's copy has only in-frame clones and leaves some out. The table shows tens of thousands of clones, with approximately 77% occurring only once. The J gene is TRBJ2-4, the V gene TRBV5-1, with 8 bases fitting TRBD1. Sequenced here: PBMCs, sampled around atezolizumab (anti-PD-L1) treatment. The source is a man between 70 and 80 years old with urothelial cancer. The CDR3 nucleotides read TGCGCCAGCACCCACGGGACAGGAGGGACCAAAAACATTCAGTACTTC. This encodes CASTHGTGGTKNIQYF.